This T cell receptor delta chain was profiled in a study of Vδ1+ human thymocytes. From germline, CDR1 is TSWWSYY and CDR2 QGS. Trimming cost V 3 bases and J 5 bases; bases outside gene matches: 21. CDR3 size: 19 residues. Concerning this clone itself: Its specificity is unknown.

Study-wide results and limits: TRG sequences recurred across donors, whereas TRD sequences stayed essentially private. Thymic TRG and TRD repertoires appeared highly polyclonal. Bulk repertoire data may be misinterpreted because of unexpected Vdelta2 sequences. Unlike peripheral blood Vdelta1+ controls, thymic delta-chain sequences included approximately 21% Vdelta2 and few Vdelta3.

The sorted cells were CD3+ Vdelta1+ Vdelta2- thymocytes from alphabeta-depleted thymus. The template was reverse-transcribed extracted RNA. The CDR3 regions were amplified by multiplex PCR from V-gene primers to a constant-region primer. With CATT, TCRdb re-called clones from the multiplex PCR reads. The sample records 70,000 or so delta-chain clones, around 30% being singletons. The V call is TRDV1, the J call TRDJ1, with 7 positions matching TRDD2. The TCR sequence derives from a boy under three years old who had congenital heart surgery. The sequenced sample consisted of Vdelta1+ gamma-delta thymocytes from the thymus. Documented subset: FACS-sorted CD3+ TCRalphabeta- TCRVdelta1+ TCRVdelta2- thymocytes. This chain's CDR3 is CALGDLLPKEHFRRDKLIF. CDR3 bases: TGTGCTCTTGGGGATTTACTTCCTAAGGAGCACTTTCGCAGGGATAAACTCATCTTT.